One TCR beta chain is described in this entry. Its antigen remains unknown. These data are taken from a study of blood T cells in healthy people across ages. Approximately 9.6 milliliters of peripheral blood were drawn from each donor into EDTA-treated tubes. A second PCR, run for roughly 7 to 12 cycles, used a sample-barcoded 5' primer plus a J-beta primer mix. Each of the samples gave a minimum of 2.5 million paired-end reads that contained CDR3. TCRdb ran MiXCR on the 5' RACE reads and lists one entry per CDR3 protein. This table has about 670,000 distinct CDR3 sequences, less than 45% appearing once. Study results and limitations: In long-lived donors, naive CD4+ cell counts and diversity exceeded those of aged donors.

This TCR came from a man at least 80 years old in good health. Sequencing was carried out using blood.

CDR3 in DNA: TGTGCCAGCAGCCCCACCGGGACCTATAATTCACCCCTCCACTTT. It encodes CASSPTGTYNSPLHF. The chain has TRBV7-3 and TRBJ1-6; D is unclear. The V and J ends lost 5 bases and 2 bases respectively, with 10 bases between them. The length of the CDR3 is 15 residues. Germline V CDR1 and CDR2: SGHTA, FQGTGA.